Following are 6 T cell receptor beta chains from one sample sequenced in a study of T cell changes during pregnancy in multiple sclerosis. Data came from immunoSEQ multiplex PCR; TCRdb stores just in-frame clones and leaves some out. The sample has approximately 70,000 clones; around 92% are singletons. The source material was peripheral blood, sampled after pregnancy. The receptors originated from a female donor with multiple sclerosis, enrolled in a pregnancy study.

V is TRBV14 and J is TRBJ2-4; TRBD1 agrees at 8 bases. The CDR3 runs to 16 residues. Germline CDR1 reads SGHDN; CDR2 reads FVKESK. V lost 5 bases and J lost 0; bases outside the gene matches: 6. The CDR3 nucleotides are TGTGCCAGCAGCACCCAGGGGGCCTTAGCCAAAAACATTCAGTACTTC. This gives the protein CASSTQGALAKNIQYF.

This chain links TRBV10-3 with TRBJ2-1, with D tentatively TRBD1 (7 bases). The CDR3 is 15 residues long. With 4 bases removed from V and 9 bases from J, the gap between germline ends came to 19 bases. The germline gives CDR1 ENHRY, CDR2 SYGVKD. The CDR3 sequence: CAISVQGGSFIEQFF. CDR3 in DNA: TGTGCCATCAGTGTCCAGGGGGGTTCCTTTATTGAGCAGTTCTTC.

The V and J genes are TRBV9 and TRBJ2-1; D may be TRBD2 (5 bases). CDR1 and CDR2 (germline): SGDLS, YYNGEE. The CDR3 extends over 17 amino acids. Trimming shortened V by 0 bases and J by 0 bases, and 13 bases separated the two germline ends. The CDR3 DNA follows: TGTGCCAGCAGCGTAGAAAGCGGATCAAGCTCCTACAATGAGCAGTTCTTC. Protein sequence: CASSVESGSSSYNEQFF.

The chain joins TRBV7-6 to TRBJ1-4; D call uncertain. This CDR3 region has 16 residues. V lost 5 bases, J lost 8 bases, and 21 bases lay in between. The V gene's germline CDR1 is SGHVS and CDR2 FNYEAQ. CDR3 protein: CASSRSVRATREKLFF. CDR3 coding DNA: TGTGCCAGCAGCCGTTCAGTGAGAGCAACTAGGGAAAAACTGTTTTTT.

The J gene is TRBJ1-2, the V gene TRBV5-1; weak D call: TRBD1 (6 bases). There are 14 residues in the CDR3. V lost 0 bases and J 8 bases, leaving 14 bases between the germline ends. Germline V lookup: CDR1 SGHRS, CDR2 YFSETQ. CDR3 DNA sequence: TGCGCCAGCAGCTTGGCACAGGGTGTAGAAGGCTACACCTTC. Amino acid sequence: CASSLAQGVEGYTF.

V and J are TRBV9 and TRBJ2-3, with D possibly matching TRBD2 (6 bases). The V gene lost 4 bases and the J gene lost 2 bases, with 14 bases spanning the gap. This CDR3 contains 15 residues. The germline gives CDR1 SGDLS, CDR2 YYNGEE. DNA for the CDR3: TGTGCCAGCAGCCCCCGGGGGTTTAACACAGATACGCAGTATTTT. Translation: CASSPRGFNTDTQYF.